The 18 T cell receptor beta chains given below trace back to one sample, sequenced in a study of T cell responses to AZD1222 COVID-19 vaccine. Generated by immunoSEQ multiplex PCR, the TCRdb table keeps only in-frame clones and is missing some. The sample shows about 100,000 clones, 88% of them seen only once. Material: peripheral blood, obtained on day 0 of AZD1222 vaccination. These receptors came from an adult in good health.

The gene calls are TRBV18 and TRBJ1-3; D is undetermined. Germline CDR1 KGHSH, CDR2 LQKENI. The ends were cut back, 2 bases at V and 0 bases at J, with 14 bases in the middle. This CDR3 region has 17 residues. The CDR3 nucleotides are TGTGCCAGCTCACCATCGTCGGCGGTGAGCTCTGGAAACACCATATATTTT. It codes for CASSPSSAVSSGNTIYF.

V usage is TRBV25-1 and J usage is TRBJ1-2; no clear D gene. Germline V gene lookup returns CDR1 MGHDK and CDR2 SYGVNS. The CDR3 totals 13 residues. V was shortened by 3 bases and J by 8 bases, with 13 bases between the two germline ends. CDR3 nucleotide sequence: TGTGCCAGCAGTGAGAACCTGAAGAGGGGCTACACCTTC. As protein: CASSENLKRGYTF.

The V gene is TRBV2, the J gene TRBJ1-2; TRBD1 might be the D (5 bases). There are 13 residues in the CDR3. Germline-derived CDR1 and CDR2 are SNHLY and FYNNEI. V dropped 6 bases and J dropped 4 bases, with 12 bases sitting between them. CDR3 in amino acids: CASSLGDAYGYTF. The CDR3 coding sequence is TGTGCCAGCAGCCTGGGGGATGCCTATGGCTACACCTTC.

The chain uses TRBV3-1 (or the pseudogene TRBV3-2) and TRBJ2-3; TRBD2 might be the D (5 bases). The CDR3 spans 14 residues. Germline V lookup: CDR1 LGHDT, CDR2 YNNKEL (reference sequence). The V gene lost 1 base and the J gene lost 0 bases, with 5 bases spanning the gap. For the CDR3, the DNA is TGTGCCAGCAGCCAAGGAGGGAGCACAGATACGCAGTATTTT. This sequence encodes CASSQGGSTDTQYF.

The V and J genes are TRBV27 and TRBJ2-3; no clear D gene. Trimming cost V 4 bases and J 7 bases, with 0 bases left between them. The CDR3 is 9 residues long. Germline lookup yields CDR1 MNHEY and CDR2 SMNVEV (reference sequence). The CDR3 DNA follows: TGTGCCAGCAGTTATACGCAGTATTTT. Protein sequence: CASSYTQYF.

This chain links TRBV11-3 with TRBJ2-2; D gene ambiguous. This CDR3 is 14 amino acids long. Germline V gives CDR1 SGHNT, CDR2 YENEEA. Trimming left V 3 bases short and J 3 bases short, with 8 bases between. CDR3: CASSLTPDTGELFF. CDR3 nucleotide sequence: TGTGCCAGCAGCTTGACCCCGGACACCGGGGAGCTGTTTTTT.

V is TRBV5-1 and J is TRBJ2-3, with D uncertain. This CDR3 region has 14 residues. V lost 0 bases to trimming and J lost 0 bases, with 5 bases between them. In germline, CDR1 is SGHRS, CDR2 YFSETQ. Written as DNA, the CDR3 is TGCGCCAGCAGCTTGGCGGGCAGCACAGATACGCAGTATTTT. This gives the protein CASSLAGSTDTQYF.

This chain connects TRBV5-4 to TRBJ1-1; D may be TRBD1 (5 bases). The germline gives CDR1 SGHNT, CDR2 YYREEE (reference sequence). The CDR3 has 14 residues. V was pared by 0 bases and J by 4 bases, with 10 bases between. The CDR3 here is CASSLAGGGTEAFF. DNA of the CDR3: TGTGCCAGCAGCTTGGCGGGCGGGGGCACTGAAGCTTTCTTT.

The J gene is TRBJ2-7, the V gene TRBV28; TRBD2 matches at 11 bases. Germline V gene sequence: CDR1 MDHEN, CDR2 SYDVKM. This CDR3 is built from 18 residues. The V segment lost 4 bases and the J segment 4 bases; nucleotides outside the gene matches: 15. CDR3 DNA sequence: TGTGCCAGCAGTTCAATAGCGGGAGGGTCGCATACGGGTTACGAGCAGTACTTC. This gives the protein CASSSIAGGSHTGYEQYF.

Remarks on this clone: A read error may produce the germline difference seen at one junction end. The chain carries TRBV7-2 and TRBJ2-3, with D tentatively TRBD2 (5 bases). Germline V gene sequence: CDR1 SGHTA, CDR2 FQGNSA. The CDR3 has 15 residues. In DNA, the CDR3 is TGTGCCAGCAGCTTATCCGGGATCAGCATAGATACGCAGTATTTT. It is translated as CASSLSGISIDTQYF.

V is TRBV19 and J is TRBJ1-1; 7 bases align to TRBD1. Germline CDR1 LNHDA, CDR2 SQIVND (reference sequence). The CDR3 consists of 11 residues. CDR3 coding DNA: TGTGCAGGGACAGTGGGCACTGAAGCTTTCTTT. Translating it yields CAGTVGTEAFF. Complete variable domain (other parts from reference TRBV19 and TRBJ1-1): DGGITQSPKYLFRKEGQNVTLSCEQNLNHDAMYWYRQDPGQGLRLIYYSQIVNDFQKGDIAEGYSVSREKKESFPLTVTSAQKNPTAFYLCAGTVGTEAFFGQGTRLTVV.

This clone has a count of ten or more. The chain uses TRBV4-3 and TRBJ2-7, with D possibly being TRBD2 (7 bases). Trimming shortened V by 0 bases and J by 5 bases, and 20 bases separated the two germline ends. CDR1 is LGHNA and CDR2 is YSLEER in the germline V gene. CDR3 length equals 17 residues. CDR3 region: CASSQDLGGGSRNEQYF. In DNA form, the CDR3 reads TGCGCCAGCAGCCAAGATCTGGGGGGGGGCTCCAGGAACGAGCAGTACTTC.

The gene calls are TRBV27 and TRBJ2-5; TRBD2 aligns across 7 bases. The CDR3 length is 19 residues. V shed 3 bases, J shed 5 bases, and the junction held 21 bases outside the gene matches. Germline CDR1 MNHEY, CDR2 SMNVEV (reference sequence). The CDR3 loop is CASSFEPTTDAGVRETQYF. The CDR3 DNA sequence: TGTGCCAGCAGTTTTGAACCAACCACTGATGCGGGAGTCCGGGAGACCCAGTACTTC.

The rearrangement uses TRBV6-2 or TRBV6-3 and TRBJ1-1, with D maybe TRBD1 (6 bases). V dropped 5 bases and J dropped 0 bases, with 10 bases sitting between them. CDR3 length equals 14 residues. Germline V lookup: CDR1 MNHEY, CDR2 SVGEGT. DNA for the CDR3: TGTGCCAGCAGTGCCGACAGGCTGAACACTGAAGCTTTCTTT. Translating it yields CASSADRLNTEAFF.

This clone was seen only once. This chain joins TRBV6-5 and TRBJ2-1; 7 bases fit TRBD1. CDR3 length: 15 amino acids. Germline CDR1 reads MNHEY; CDR2 reads SVGAGI. The trim removed 5 bases at V and 1 base at J, leaving 5 bases unmatched. The CDR3 spells CASSPRDSSYNEQFF. In nucleotides, the CDR3 is TGTGCCAGCAGTCCCCGGGACAGTTCCTACAATGAGCAGTTCTTC.

The chain uses TRBV5-1 and TRBJ2-5; the D gene is possibly TRBD1 (5 bases). From germline, CDR1 is SGHRS and CDR2 YFSETQ. V dropped 0 bases and J dropped 2 bases, with 20 bases sitting between them. There are 18 residues in the CDR3. The DNA for the CDR3 is TGCGCCAGCAGCTTGGGCAGGGTCCCCCGTCTTAAACAAGAGACCCAGTACTTC. This gives the protein CASSLGRVPRLKQETQYF.

The chain employs TRBV10-3 and TRBJ1-4, with D hard to call. Germline CDR1 reads ENHRY; CDR2 reads SYGVKD. There are 14 residues in the CDR3. V was pared by 3 bases and J by 10 bases, with 15 bases between. Here the CDR3 reads CAISDGQTGAKLFF. DNA for the CDR3: TGTGCCATCAGTGATGGGCAGACCGGCGCAAAACTGTTTTTT.

This chain joins TRBV7-2 and TRBJ1-4, with TRBD1 identical over 9 bases. Germline CDR1 is SGHTA and CDR2 is FQGNSA. The V gene end was trimmed by 1 base and the J gene end by 10 bases; junction bases not matched to a gene: 4. The CDR3 is 14 amino acids. This CDR3 reads CASSLGDRAGKLFF. For the CDR3, the DNA is TGTGCCAGCAGCTTAGGGGACAGGGCTGGAAAACTGTTTTTT. The variable domain in full, completed from reference TRBV7-2 and TRBJ1-4, reads GAGVSQSPSNKVTEKGKDVELRCDPISGHTALYWYRQSLGQGLEFLIYFQGNSAPDKSGLPSDRFSAERTGGSVSTLTIQRTQQEDSAVYLCASSLGDRAGKLFFGSGTQLSVL.